The following is a T cell receptor beta chain sequence with its context. The antigen is not known. Extracted RNA was reverse transcribed, and the resulting cDNA served as sequencing template. Libraries were prepared by immunoSEQ multiplex PCR; TCRdb keeps only in-frame clonotypes and omits some of them. The table has about 120,000 clones, roughly 63% seen once. The data derive from a study of CD8+ T cells in alopecia areata. For the study at large: Administration of oral tofacitinib to treated patients was at 5 to 10 mg twice daily. Dosing with tofacitinib proceeded for 6 to 18 months, followed by 6 months off drug. For treated patients, severity scores reflected the percentage of scalp area affected. General study findings and limits: Scalp and blood retained many expanded lesional clones during tofacitinib.

This CDR3 is 15 amino acids long. Per germline, CDR1 MNHEY and CDR2 SMNVEV (reference sequence). The V gene end was trimmed by 2 bases and the J gene end by 3 bases; junction bases not matched to a gene: 4. Described treatment: oral pan-JAK inhibitor, 5-10 mg twice daily. Sequencing was performed on CD8+ T cells sorted from blood, taken at week 4, from a patient treated with tofacitinib. The clonotype was recovered from a human donor with alopecia areata. The V call is TRBV27, the J call TRBJ2-7; 10 nucleotides line up with TRBD2. The CDR3 DNA reads TGTGCCAGCAGTTTACTAGCGGGGGACGACTACGAGCAGTACTTC. It encodes CASSLLAGDDYEQYF.